A single sample is the source of the 10 T cell receptor beta chains below, sequenced in a study of Graves' ophthalmopathy and Graves' hyperthyroidism. The sequenced template was RNA, covering the TCR beta CDR3 region. HTBI-primed first-round RT-PCR preceded second-round multiplex PCR. Each CDR3 protein gets one entry after TCRdb re-called the multiplex PCR reads with MiXCR. The data contain around 1,000,000 distinct CDR3 sequences, about 36% of them singletons. The sample was peripheral blood or thyroid tissue (not recorded which). These receptors were taken from an adult man with Graves' hyperthyroidism.

In this sample, this clonotype turned up once. The chain recombines TRBV15 with TRBJ1-5; maybe TRBD1 (6 bases). Germline V gives CDR1 LNHNV, CDR2 YYDKDF (reference sequence). The CDR3 spans 17 residues. Trimming cost V 4 bases and J 6 bases, with 22 bases left between them. CDR3 DNA sequence: TGTGCCACCAGCAACCCGGGTGGGGGCCAGTTAAGTCAGCCCCAGCATTTT. Encoded protein: CATSNPGGGQLSQPQHF.

This chain joins TRBV3-1 and TRBJ2-5, with D perhaps TRBD2 (6 bases). Per germline, CDR1 LGHDT and CDR2 YNNKEL (reference sequence). Trimming stripped 0 bases from V and 5 bases from J, with 10 bases between. The CDR3 totals 14 residues. CDR3 loop: CASSQETRPETQYF. The CDR3 nucleotides read TGTGCCAGCAGCCAAGAGACTAGACCCGAGACCCAGTACTTC.

Notes on this clonotype: Because the CDR3's place on the DNA is in doubt, the DNA is left out and the CDR3 is given as listed by TCRdb. This sequence joins TRBV25-1 and TRBJ2-5; TRBD2, the table's D call, was not compared with the DNA. Germline CDR1 is MGHDK and CDR2 is SYGVNS. The CDR3 length is 20 residues, termini included. The chain's CDR3 is CDSSIYLCSVETRESETQYF.

This clonotype was observed at least ten times. The V call is TRBV7-3, the J call TRBJ1-5; D gene uncertain. This CDR3 spans 15 amino acids. The V and J ends lost 0 bases and 0 bases respectively, with 6 bases between them. The germline gives CDR1 SGHTA, CDR2 FQGTGA. The CDR3 DNA follows: TGTGCCAGCAGCTTAACAAGGGATAGCAATCAGCCCCAGCATTTT. It specifies CASSLTRDSNQPQHF.

This clonotype was seen a handful of times. This chain links TRBV12-3 or TRBV12-4 with TRBJ2-7; TRBD1 or TRBD2 may be the D gene (5 bases each). The V end lost 4 bases, the J end lost 0 bases, and 10 bases lay between the germline ends. The CDR3 has 14 amino acids. The CDR3 reads CASSSEGLSYEQYF. The CDR3 DNA sequence: TGTGCCAGCAGTTCAGAGGGGCTCTCCTACGAGCAGTACTTC.

The rearrangement joins TRBV6-5 to TRBJ2-5; TRBD2 agrees at 15 bases. The germline CDR1 and CDR2 sequences are MNHEY and SVGAGI. V lost 6 bases to trimming and J lost 4 bases; unmatched junction nucleotides: 12. There are 18 residues in the CDR3. The CDR3 reads CASSRPGTSGRRIETQYF. CDR3 sequence (DNA): TGTGCCAGCAGCCGCCCTGGGACTAGCGGGAGGAGGATAGAGACCCAGTACTTC.

This clonotype was seen repeatedly, ten times or more. V usage is TRBV6-6 and J usage is TRBJ1-6; D remains unclear. CDR3 length: 15 amino acids. V was shortened by 6 bases and J by 7 bases, with 16 bases between the two germline ends. Germline lookup yields CDR1 MNHNY and CDR2 SVGAGI (reference sequence). Written as DNA, the CDR3 is TGTGCCAGCAGAGACGCGGCCGAGGCAAATTCACCCCTCCACTTT. Protein sequence: CASRDAAEANSPLHF.

The DNA for the CDR3 is TGTGCCACCAGCAGAGGGGGGGCTTTGGAGACCCAGTACTTC. This sequence encodes CATSRGGALETQYF. V is TRBV15 and J is TRBJ2-5; D could derive from TRBD1 or TRBD2 (6 bases each). Trimming left V 1 base short and J 5 bases short, with 11 bases between. CDR1 and CDR2 (germline): LNHNV, YYDKDF (reference sequence). CDR3 size: 14 residues.

The chain uses TRBV10-3 and TRBJ2-7; maybe TRBD1 (5 bases). The CDR3 runs 13 residues. Germline V lookup: CDR1 ENHRY, CDR2 SYGVKD. The germline V and J ends were trimmed by 4 bases and 4 bases, with 11 bases remaining between them. CDR3 coding DNA: TGTGCCATCAGTGCGGGCAGGGAATACGAGCAGTACTTC. As protein: CAISAGREYEQYF.

This clonotype has at least ten counts. This chain uses TRBV19 with TRBJ1-2; 7 bases are a match to TRBD1. Trimming cost V 4 bases and J 4 bases; bases outside gene matches: 6. CDR3 length: 14 residues. Germline V gene lookup returns CDR1 LNHDA and CDR2 SQIVND (reference sequence). The CDR3 DNA reads as TGTGCCAGTAGTACACAGGGGATCGGCTATGGCTACACCTTC. Encoded protein: CASSTQGIGYGYTF.